This T cell receptor beta chain derives from a study of immune evolution from preneoplasia to lung adenocarcinoma (dated by TCRdb to 2020 to 2022). In terms of the full investigation: No AAH lesions showed HLA loss of heterozygosity, compared with 7% of AIS, around 14% of MIA and approximately 30% of ADC lesions. Resected precursor lesions (AAH, AIS, MIA) and invasive adenocarcinomas were each compared against paired morphologically normal lung tissue. The sample size depended on which specimens were available, not on a prior power calculation. POLYSOLVER was used to infer Class I HLA alleles from exome data, while LOHHLA was used to detect allele-specific HLA loss. The overall cohort was made up of 53 patients with pulmonary nodules who had surgical resection. The study profiled immune contexture across lung adenocarcinoma precursors and invasive adenocarcinoma using immune gene expression, TCR sequencing and multiplex immunofluorescence. According to the study, around 100 samples were used for TCR sequencing. TCR sequencing data came from approximately 51 patients. Whole exome sequencing and methylation data from the same cohort of nodules were integrated with the immune data.

What the research found in general, with its limitations: KRAS-mutant nodules showed the highest T cell clonality compared with EGFR-mutant or double wild-type lesions. Normal lung showed the highest clonality, whereas later-stage lesions appeared to have higher T cell density and diversity but lower clonality. The findings rested on association rather than direct causation, and larger cohorts with long-term follow-up and longitudinal biopsies were considered necessary. Normal lung had the highest top T cell clone frequencies, which appeared to decline progressively from AAH through AIS, MIA and invasive adenocarcinoma. All patients were from Japan and China, so applicability to Western populations was uncertain.

Resection was performed on patients in Japan or China between about 2013 and 2018. Two lung cancer pathologists independently reviewed H&E slides to confirm the histologic diagnosis of every case. For nucleic acid extraction, premalignant or tumor cells were enriched by macro-dissection following pathologic assessment. FFPE tissue was used for DNA isolation with the AllPrep DNA/RNA FFPE Kit. Taken from cysteine to phenylalanine, the CDR3 has 13 residues. Left in the record is the CDR3 DNA by itself, 39 bases read in frame from the first base. V loses 0 bases, J loses 7 bases, and the germline ends lie 10 bases apart. The germline V gene encodes CDR1 SGHRS and CDR2 YFSETQ. Using the immunoSEQ hsTCRbeta Kit, TCR beta CDR3 regions were sequenced from DNA. In the paper's pipeline: The ImmunoSEQ Analyzer was used to analyse the TCR sequencing data. T cell clonality was defined as 1 minus Pielou's evenness, calculated on productive rearrangements. T cell diversity was measured with the inverse Simpson index on productive templates. T cell density was expressed as TCR beta template counts normalized to usable DNA, with usable DNA estimated by amplifying and sequencing housekeeping genes. TCR metrics were compared across histologic stages using two-sided Kruskal-Wallis tests. TCRdb's version of the immuneACCESS table is confined to in-frame rearrangements and falls short of the full clone set. An unresolved V gene accounts for under half of the shortfall where checked; the remainder is of unknown origin. The V and J calls and the clone size are those of that table, but D and trimming were determined from the DNA. The sample data list 9,500 to 15,000 clones, and over 75% of these were observed just once. The top ten constitute 3.8% of the sample.

For this clone: It has no known antigen specificity. No base-level quality is on record; no much larger clone is a single base apart.

Rearrangement joined TRBV5-1 to TRBJ1-1; no D gene call is confident. Sequencing was carried out using FFPE tissue from an adenomatous hyperplasia lung lesion. Explained via the paper, the cell subset or site label denotes: atypical adenomatous hyperplasia (AAH), lung preneoplasia. The TCR sequence derives from a person aged 50-75 years with lung adenocarcinoma. The CDR3 in this case is CASSLVGEDEAFF. Here is the DNA: TGCGCCAGCAGCTTGGTAGGTGAGGATGAAGCTTTCTTT. The full variable domain, with segments outside the CDR3 supplied by the reference TRBV5-1 and TRBJ1-1 proteins, appears as KAGVTQTPRYLIKTRGQQVTLSCSPISGHRSVSWYQQTPGQGLQFLFEYFSETQRNKGNFPGRFSGRQFSNSRSEMNVSTLELGDSALYLCASSLVGEDEAFFGQGTRLTVV.